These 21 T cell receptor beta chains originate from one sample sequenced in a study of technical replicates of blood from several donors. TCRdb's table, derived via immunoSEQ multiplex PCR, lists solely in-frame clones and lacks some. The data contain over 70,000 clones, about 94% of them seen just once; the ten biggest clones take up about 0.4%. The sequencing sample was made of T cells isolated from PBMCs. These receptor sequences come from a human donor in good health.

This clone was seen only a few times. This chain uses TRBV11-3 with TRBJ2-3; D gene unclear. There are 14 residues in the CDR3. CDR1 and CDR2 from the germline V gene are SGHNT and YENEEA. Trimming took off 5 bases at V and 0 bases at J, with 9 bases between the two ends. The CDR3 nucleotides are TGTGCCAGCAGCCCCTATAGCAGCACAGATACGCAGTATTTT. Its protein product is CASSPYSSTDTQYF.

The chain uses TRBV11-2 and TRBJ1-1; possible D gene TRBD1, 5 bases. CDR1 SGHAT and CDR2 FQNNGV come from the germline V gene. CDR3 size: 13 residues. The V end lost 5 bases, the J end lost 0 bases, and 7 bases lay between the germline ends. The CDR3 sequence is CASSRDLNTEAFF. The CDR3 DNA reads TGTGCCAGCAGCCGGGACTTGAACACTGAAGCTTTCTTT.

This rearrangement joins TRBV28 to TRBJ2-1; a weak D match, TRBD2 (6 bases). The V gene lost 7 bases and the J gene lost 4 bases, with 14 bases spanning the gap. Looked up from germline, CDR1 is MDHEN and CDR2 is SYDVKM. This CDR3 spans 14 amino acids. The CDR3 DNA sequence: TGTGCCAGCATGCCGGGACTGGTTTACAATGAGCAGTTCTTC. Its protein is CASMPGLVYNEQFF.

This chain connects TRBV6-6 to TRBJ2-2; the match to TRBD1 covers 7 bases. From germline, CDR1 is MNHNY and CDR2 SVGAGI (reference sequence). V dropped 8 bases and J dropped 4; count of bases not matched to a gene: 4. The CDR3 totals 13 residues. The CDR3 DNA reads TGTGCCAGCGACAGGGATCTCACCGGGGAGCTGTTTTTT. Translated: CASDRDLTGELFF.

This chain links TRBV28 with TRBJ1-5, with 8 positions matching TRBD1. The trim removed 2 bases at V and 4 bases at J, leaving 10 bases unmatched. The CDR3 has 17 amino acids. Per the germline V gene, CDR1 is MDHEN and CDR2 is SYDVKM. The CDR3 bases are TGTGCCAGCAGTTTACCCCGACAGGGGAGATGGAATCAGCCCCAGCATTTT. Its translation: CASSLPRQGRWNQPQHF.

The CDR3 DNA reads as TGTGCCAGTAGTATGAGGGTTGGGGAGACCCAGTACTTC. It translates to CASSMRVGETQYF. The chain carries TRBV19 and TRBJ2-5; maybe TRBD2 (5 bases). CDR1 is LNHDA and CDR2 is SQIVND in the germline V gene (reference sequence). V was trimmed by 3 bases and J by 5 bases, leaving 10 bases between them. There are 13 residues in the CDR3.

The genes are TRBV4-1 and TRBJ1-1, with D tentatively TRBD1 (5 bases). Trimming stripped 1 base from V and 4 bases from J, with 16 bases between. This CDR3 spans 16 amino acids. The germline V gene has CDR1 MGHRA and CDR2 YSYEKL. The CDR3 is CASSQGAQASITEAFF. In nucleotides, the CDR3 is TGCGCCAGCAGCCAAGGGGCACAGGCAAGTATCACTGAAGCTTTCTTT.

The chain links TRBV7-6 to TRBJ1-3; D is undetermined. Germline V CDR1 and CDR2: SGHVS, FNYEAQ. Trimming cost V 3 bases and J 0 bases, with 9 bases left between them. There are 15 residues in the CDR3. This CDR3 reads CASSFQSNSGNTIYF. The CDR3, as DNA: TGTGCCAGCAGCTTTCAGTCGAACTCTGGAAACACCATATATTTT.

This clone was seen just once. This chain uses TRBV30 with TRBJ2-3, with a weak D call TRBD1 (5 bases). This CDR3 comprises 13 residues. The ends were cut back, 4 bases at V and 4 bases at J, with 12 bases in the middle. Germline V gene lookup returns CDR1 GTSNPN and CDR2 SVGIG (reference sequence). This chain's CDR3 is CAWTSGPSDTQYF. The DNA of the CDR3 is TGTGCCTGGACTTCAGGGCCTTCAGATACGCAGTATTTT.

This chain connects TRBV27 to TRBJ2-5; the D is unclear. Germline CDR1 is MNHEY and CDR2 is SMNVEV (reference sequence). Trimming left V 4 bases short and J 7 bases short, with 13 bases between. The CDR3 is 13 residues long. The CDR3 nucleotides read TGTGCCAGCAGTTATTCTGGTGCGCTGACCCAGTACTTC. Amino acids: CASSYSGALTQYF.

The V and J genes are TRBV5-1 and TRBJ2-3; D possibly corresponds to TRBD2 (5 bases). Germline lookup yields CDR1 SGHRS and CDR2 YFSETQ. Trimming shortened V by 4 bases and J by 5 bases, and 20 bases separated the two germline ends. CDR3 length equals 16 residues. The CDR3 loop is CASSPNGLLARDTQYF. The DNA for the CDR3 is TGCGCCAGCAGCCCGAACGGACTCCTAGCTAGAGATACGCAGTATTTT.

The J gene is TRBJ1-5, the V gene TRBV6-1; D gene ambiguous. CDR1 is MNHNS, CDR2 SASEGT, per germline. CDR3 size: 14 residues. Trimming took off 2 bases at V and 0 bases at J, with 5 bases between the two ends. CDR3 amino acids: CASSEYNSNQPQHF. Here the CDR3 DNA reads TGTGCCAGCAGTGAATACAATAGCAATCAGCCCCAGCATTTT.

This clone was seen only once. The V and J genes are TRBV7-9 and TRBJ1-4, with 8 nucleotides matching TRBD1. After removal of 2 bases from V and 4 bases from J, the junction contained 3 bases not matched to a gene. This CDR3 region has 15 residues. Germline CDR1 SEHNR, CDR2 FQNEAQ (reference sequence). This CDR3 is CASSLWDRFNEKLFF. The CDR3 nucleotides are TGTGCCAGCAGCTTATGGGACAGGTTTAATGAAAAACTGTTTTTT.

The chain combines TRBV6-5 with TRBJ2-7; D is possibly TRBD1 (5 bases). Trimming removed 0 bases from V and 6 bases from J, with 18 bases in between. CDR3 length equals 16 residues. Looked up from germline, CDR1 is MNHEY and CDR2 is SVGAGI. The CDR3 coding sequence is TGTGCCAGCAGTTACTCGTTAATCCCACAGGCCGGCGAGCAGTACTTC. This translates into CASSYSLIPQAGEQYF.

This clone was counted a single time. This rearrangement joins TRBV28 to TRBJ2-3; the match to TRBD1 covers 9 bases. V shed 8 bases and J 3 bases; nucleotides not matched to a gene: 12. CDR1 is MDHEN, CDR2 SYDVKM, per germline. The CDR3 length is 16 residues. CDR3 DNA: TGTGCCAGCCTCTTGAGGGGGACAGGGCTTACAGATACGCAGTATTTT. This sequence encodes CASLLRGTGLTDTQYF. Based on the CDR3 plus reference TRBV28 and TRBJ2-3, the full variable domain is DVKVTQSSRYLVKRTGEKVFLECVQDMDHENMFWYRQDPGLGLRLIYFSYDVKMKEKGDIPEGYSVSREKKERFSLILESASTNQTSMYLCASLLRGTGLTDTQYFGPGTRLTVL.

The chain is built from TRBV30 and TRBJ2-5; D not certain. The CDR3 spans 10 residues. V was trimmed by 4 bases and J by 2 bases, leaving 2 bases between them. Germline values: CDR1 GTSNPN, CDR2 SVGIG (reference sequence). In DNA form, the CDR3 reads TGTGCCTGGATACAAGAGACCCAGTACTTC. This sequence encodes CAWIQETQYF.

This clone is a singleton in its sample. For the CDR3, the DNA is TGTGCCAGCAGAAGGGACAGGGGGTTTTCCAATCAGCCCCAGCATTTT. Its translation: CASRRDRGFSNQPQHF. The rearrangement links TRBV7-8 to TRBJ1-5, with TRBD1 matching 11 bases. Germline V CDR1 and CDR2: SGHVS, FQNEAQ. This CDR3 is 16 amino acids long. Trimming cost V 6 bases and J 3 bases; bases outside gene matches: 7.

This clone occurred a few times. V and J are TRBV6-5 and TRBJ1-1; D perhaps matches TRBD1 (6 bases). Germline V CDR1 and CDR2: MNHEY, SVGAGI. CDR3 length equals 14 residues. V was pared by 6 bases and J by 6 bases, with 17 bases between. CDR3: CASSLLPGQAEAFF. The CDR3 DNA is TGTGCCAGCAGCCTTCTCCCGGGACAAGCTGAAGCTTTCTTT.

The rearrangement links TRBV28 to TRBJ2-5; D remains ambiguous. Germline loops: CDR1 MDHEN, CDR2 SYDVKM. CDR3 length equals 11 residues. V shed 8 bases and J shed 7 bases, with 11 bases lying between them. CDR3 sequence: CASESLGTQYF. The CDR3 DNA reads TGTGCCAGCGAGTCCCTCGGGACCCAGTACTTC. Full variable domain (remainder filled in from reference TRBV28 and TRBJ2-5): DVKVTQSSRYLVKRTGEKVFLECVQDMDHENMFWYRQDPGLGLRLIYFSYDVKMKEKGDIPEGYSVSREKKERFSLILESASTNQTSMYLCASESLGTQYFGPGTRLLVL.

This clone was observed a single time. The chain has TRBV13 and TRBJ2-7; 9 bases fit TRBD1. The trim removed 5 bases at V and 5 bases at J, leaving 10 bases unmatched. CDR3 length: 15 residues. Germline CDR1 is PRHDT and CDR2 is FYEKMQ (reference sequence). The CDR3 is CASSERDRARDEQYF. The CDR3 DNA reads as TGTGCCAGCAGCGAAAGGGACAGGGCCAGGGACGAGCAGTACTTC.

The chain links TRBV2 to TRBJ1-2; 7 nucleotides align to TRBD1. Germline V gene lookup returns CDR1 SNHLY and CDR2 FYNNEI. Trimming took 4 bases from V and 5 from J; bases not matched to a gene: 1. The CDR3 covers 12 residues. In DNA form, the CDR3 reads TGTGCCAGCAGTGTGGGACAGTATGGCTACACCTTC. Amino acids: CASSVGQYGYTF.